A single sample gave rise to the 27 T cell receptor beta chains below, sequenced in a study of identifying expanded T cells in peripheral blood (dated by TCRdb to between 2018 and 2021). Receptors were amplified or captured by the immunoSEQ multiplex PCR assay. The immuneACCESS repertoire file appears here via TCRdb, limited to in-frame rearrangements. These files lack a portion of the clones; in checked studies, under half of the deficit traces to unresolved V genes, and the cause of the others is not known. The sample table records 70,000 to 95,000 clones; around nine tenths of these occur just once. 3.9% of the sample lies in the top ten. Sequenced material: blood. The receptor source for this set is a person aged 18 to 69 in good health.

The chain uses TRBV6-1 and TRBJ1-5; D may be TRBD1 (6 bases). Germline V gives CDR1 MNHNS, CDR2 SASEGT. V gave up 4 bases and J gave up 0 bases, with 16 bases separating them. The CDR3 has 17 amino acids. The CDR3 nucleotides are TGTGCCAGCAGTGTCATCGATAACAGGGCTAGCAATCAGCCCCAGCATTTT. Translation: CASSVIDNRASNQPQHF.

This clone has a single count. This chain connects TRBV7-7 to TRBJ2-1, with 7 bases lining up with TRBD1. Germline V gene lookup returns CDR1 SSHAT and CDR2 FNYEAQ (reference sequence). V lost 5 bases to trimming and J lost 5 bases; unmatched junction nucleotides: 3. The CDR3 length is 13 residues. The CDR3 sequence: CASSQTGDNEQFF. DNA for the CDR3: TGTGCCAGCAGCCAAACAGGGGACAATGAGCAGTTCTTC.

The chain uses TRBV28 and TRBJ1-3; 8 bases line up with TRBD1. With 5 bases clipped from V and 4 bases from J, the junction kept 7 bases outside the gene matches. The CDR3 covers 15 residues. CDR1 is MDHEN, CDR2 SYDVKM, per germline. In DNA, the CDR3 is TGTGCCAGCAGTACCCGGACAGGGTCAGGAAACACCATATATTTT. It codes for CASSTRTGSGNTIYF.

V and J are TRBV27 and TRBJ1-4; TRBD1 agrees at 9 bases. The V gene end was trimmed by 5 bases and the J gene end by 0 bases; junction bases not matched to a gene: 4. This CDR3 contains 16 residues. Germline V gene data show CDR1 as MNHEY and CDR2 as SMNVEV (reference sequence). The CDR3 region has the DNA TGTGCCAGCAGTCGCGACAGGGGGGCAACTAATGAAAAACTGTTTTTT. The encoded protein is CASSRDRGATNEKLFF.

The chain carries TRBV6-1 and TRBJ1-3, with 9 positions matching TRBD1. Germline V gene sequence: CDR1 MNHNS, CDR2 SASEGT. This CDR3 spans 15 amino acids. With 2 bases clipped from V and 4 bases from J, the junction kept 3 bases outside the gene matches. The CDR3 sequence is CASSETGGRGNTIYF. CDR3 in DNA: TGTGCCAGCAGTGAAACAGGGGGCCGGGGAAACACCATATATTTT.

This rearrangement joins TRBV6-5 to TRBJ2-1, with 10 bases aligning to TRBD2. Germline CDR1 reads MNHEY; CDR2 reads SVGAGI. The CDR3 sequence is 15 residues long. The J segment lost 6 bases and the V segment lost 0 bases, leaving 2 bases of the junction unmatched. The CDR3 loop is CASSYSASGGNEQFF. The CDR3 nucleotides read TGTGCCAGCAGTTACTCTGCTAGCGGGGGCAATGAGCAGTTCTTC.

The chain couples TRBV7-3 to TRBJ2-3; 7 bases align to TRBD1. Germline V gene lookup returns CDR1 SGHTA and CDR2 FQGTGA. There are 15 residues in the CDR3. The V and J ends lost 5 bases and 0 bases, in that order; junction bases with no gene match: 5. The CDR3 protein is CASSPGTASTDTQYF. DNA for the CDR3: TGTGCCAGCAGCCCCGGGACAGCAAGCACAGATACGCAGTATTTT.

The CDR3 is CASSFRGRNQETQYF. The DNA for the CDR3 is TGTGCCAGCAGCTTCCGGGGCCGAAACCAAGAGACCCAGTACTTC. The chain carries TRBV7-9 and TRBJ2-5; D may match TRBD1 or TRBD2 (5 bases each). Trimming stripped 3 bases from V and 0 bases from J, with 11 bases between. This CDR3 has 15 residues. Germline CDR1 is SEHNR and CDR2 is FQNEAQ (reference sequence). Full variable domain (rest looked up from reference TRBV7-9 and TRBJ2-5): DTGVSQNPRHKITKRGQNVTFRCDPISEHNRLYWYRQTLGQGPEFLTYFQNEAQLEKSRLLSDRFSAERPKGSFSTLEIQRTEQGDSAMYLCASSFRGRNQETQYFGPGTRLLVL.

The rearrangement joins TRBV5-4 to TRBJ2-7; a weak D match, TRBD1 (6 bases). The V end lost 10 bases, the J end lost 1 base, and 21 bases lay between the germline ends. The CDR3 extends over 15 amino acids. Germline CDR1 is SGHNT and CDR2 is YYREEE (reference sequence). This CDR3 reads CAGSHQDRDSYEQYF. In DNA, the CDR3 is TGTGCCGGCTCCCATCAGGACAGAGATTCCTACGAGCAGTACTTC.

CDR3 sequence: CASSQEGLEQYF. Here the CDR3 DNA reads TGCGCCAGCAGCCAAGAGGGGCTCGAGCAGTACTTC. The J gene is TRBJ2-7, the V gene TRBV4-1; D possibly corresponds to TRBD1 (5 bases). This CDR3 has 12 amino acids. CDR1 and CDR2 (germline): MGHRA, YSYEKL. V was cut by 0 bases and J by 6 bases, with 6 bases left in between.

This sequence joins TRBV9 and TRBJ2-7; the match to TRBD1 covers 7 bases. The trim removed 5 bases at V and 6 bases at J, leaving 17 bases unmatched. Germline V gene sequence: CDR1 SGDLS, CDR2 YYNGEE. This CDR3 comprises 16 residues. The CDR3 DNA sequence: TGTGCCAGCAGTGGAGGTCGTGGGCAGGGGGTCTCCGAGCAGTACTTC. This encodes CASSGGRGQGVSEQYF.

CDR3 nucleotides: TGTGCCAGTAGTATTATTCTTGGTCGGGCGGACGAGCAGTACTTC. This sequence encodes CASSIILGRADEQYF. This rearrangement joins TRBV19 to TRBJ2-7, with D uncertain. The CDR3 length is 15 residues. V was pared by 3 bases and J by 5 bases, with 17 bases between. The V gene's germline CDR1 is LNHDA and CDR2 SQIVND (reference sequence).

The V and J genes are TRBV7-9 and TRBJ2-1, with D uncertain. This CDR3 has 12 amino acids. Germline CDR1 and CDR2: SEHNR and FQNEAQ (reference sequence). The V gene lost 2 bases and the J gene lost 4 bases, with 3 bases spanning the gap. The CDR3 region is CASSLTYNEQFF. The CDR3 nucleotides are TGTGCCAGCAGCTTAACTTACAATGAGCAGTTCTTC.

V usage is TRBV7-2 and J usage is TRBJ2-3; TRBD2 matches at 11 bases. Losses at the gene ends were 1 base for V and 0 bases for J; bases not matched to a gene: 6. The CDR3 loop spans 18 amino acids. Germline V gives CDR1 SGHTA, CDR2 FQGNSA. CDR3 coding DNA: TGTGCCAGCAGCTTAGAGGGACTAGCGGTAATAAGCACAGATACGCAGTATTTT. Translating gives CASSLEGLAVISTDTQYF.

The chain is built from TRBV6-5 and TRBJ1-6; possible D gene TRBD1, 6 bases. Germline-derived CDR1 and CDR2 are MNHEY and SVGAGI. Trimming removed 6 bases at V and 6 bases at J, with 12 bases between. The length of the CDR3 is 14 residues. The CDR3 DNA follows: TGTGCCAGCAGCCAACAGGGCGTTAATTCACCCCTCCACTTT. Translation: CASSQQGVNSPLHF.

The chain uses TRBV28 and TRBJ2-1; maybe TRBD2 (5 bases). The CDR3 has 12 amino acids. Germline-derived CDR1 and CDR2 are MDHEN and SYDVKM. Trimming shortened V by 8 bases and J by 4 bases, and 9 bases separated the two germline ends. This CDR3 reads CASETGYNEQFF. In nucleotides, the CDR3 is TGTGCCAGCGAGACGGGGTACAATGAGCAGTTCTTC.

As DNA, the CDR3 is TGTGCCAGCAGTCCCAACGACGACGACACCGGGGAGCTGTTTTTT. Translation gives CASSPNDDDTGELFF. The chain is built from TRBV6-4 and TRBJ2-2, with D uncertain. The CDR3 is 15 residues long. V lost 5 bases, J lost 3 bases, and 13 bases lay in between. The V gene's germline CDR1 is MRHNA and CDR2 SNTAGT.

The genes are TRBV21-1 and TRBJ2-1; TRBD2, the D gene given by the table, was not confirmed from the DNA. TRBV21-1 is a pseudogene segment. CDR3 length equals 18 residues. CDR3 nucleotides: TGTGCCAGCAGCAAAGCGCTAGAGCGGATCAGCTCCTACAATGAGCAGTTCTTC. Residues: CASSKALERISSYNEQFF.

This chain links TRBV5-1 with TRBJ2-1; 7 positions agree with TRBD1. Trimming removed 2 bases from V and 4 bases from J; junction bases left unmatched: 6. The germline CDR1 and CDR2 sequences are SGHRS and YFSETQ. The length of the CDR3 is 15 residues. The CDR3 DNA follows: TGCGCCAGCAGCTTCGGGACAGATACATACAATGAGCAGTTCTTC. It is translated as CASSFGTDTYNEQFF.

This CDR3 reads CASSVGRDVEQYF. The CDR3 bases are TGCGCCAGCAGCGTCGGTAGGGACGTCGAGCAGTACTTC. The V call is TRBV10-2, the J call TRBJ2-7; possibly TRBD1 or TRBD2 for D (5 bases each). V was clipped by 6 bases and J by 6 bases, with 15 bases between them. CDR1 is WSHSY, CDR2 SAAADI, per germline. The CDR3 length is 13 residues.

The DNA of the CDR3 is TGTGCCAGCAGTGAGCGTCAGGGCTCTGAAGCTTTCTTT. Amino acids: CASSERQGSEAFF. V and J are TRBV25-1 and TRBJ1-1, with a tentative D call TRBD1 (5 bases). V was shortened by 3 bases and J by 6 bases, with 11 bases between the two germline ends. Germline CDR1 is MGHDK and CDR2 is SYGVNS. The CDR3 loop spans 13 amino acids. Supplemented by reference TRBV25-1 and TRBJ1-1, the full variable domain reads EADIYQTPRYLVIGTGKKITLECSQTMGHDKMYWYQQDPGMELHLIHYSYGVNSTEKGDLSSESTVSRIRTEHFPLTLESARPSHTSQYLCASSERQGSEAFFGQGTRLTVV.

The chain carries TRBV27 and TRBJ2-3; D uncertain. This CDR3 spans 12 amino acids. Germline assignment: CDR1 MNHEY and CDR2 SMNVEV (reference sequence). Trimming removed 3 bases at V and 2 bases at J, with 3 bases between. CDR3 coding DNA: TGTGCCAGCAGTTTGGACACAGATACGCAGTATTTT. Residues: CASSLDTDTQYF.

The rearrangement joins TRBV5-6 to TRBJ2-7, with 12 bases matching TRBD1. The CDR3 is 15 amino acids. Germline lookup yields CDR1 SGHDT and CDR2 YYEEEE. Unmatched junction bases numbered 8, after V lost 6 bases and J lost 4 bases. The CDR3 bases are TGTGCCAGCACCAGGGGACAGGGGGCAAAATACGAGCAGTACTTC. Its translation: CASTRGQGAKYEQYF.

V is TRBV27 and J is TRBJ2-7; 14 nucleotides line up with TRBD2. This CDR3 contains 16 residues. The germline V gene encodes CDR1 MNHEY and CDR2 SMNVEV (reference sequence). The V gene end was trimmed by 5 bases and the J gene end by 7 bases; junction bases not matched to a gene: 10. CDR3 coding DNA: TGTGCCAGCAGTGCCCGACTAGCGGGAGGGCCTCGGGAGCAGTACTTC. It is translated as CASSARLAGGPREQYF.

The chain has TRBV30 and TRBJ2-3; D possibly corresponds to TRBD2 (5 bases). Per the germline V gene, CDR1 is GTSNPN and CDR2 is SVGIG (reference sequence). With 2 bases removed from V and 0 bases from J, the gap between germline ends came to 12 bases. The CDR3 runs to 15 residues. The CDR3 region has the DNA TGTGCCTGGAGTCCCGGACTGGTTAGCACAGATACGCAGTATTTT. Translation gives CAWSPGLVSTDTQYF.

The chain is built from TRBV9 and TRBJ1-3, with a possible D match to TRBD1 (5 bases). The CDR3 has 14 residues. Germline loops: CDR1 SGDLS, CDR2 YYNGEE. V was pared by 0 bases and J by 4 bases, with 8 bases between. The CDR3 spells CASSVAGLGNTIYF. CDR3 nucleotides: TGTGCCAGCAGCGTAGCGGGGCTCGGAAACACCATATATTTT.

The chain employs TRBV4-1 and TRBJ2-3; D is unresolved. CDR1 is MGHRA, CDR2 YSYEKL, per germline. Trimming took off 2 bases at V and 4 bases at J, with 13 bases between the two ends. The CDR3 spans 15 residues. For the CDR3, the DNA is TGCGCCAGCAGCCAACGGGCCCAACCCCCAGATACGCAGTATTTT. Protein: CASSQRAQPPDTQYF.